Each of the 4 T cell receptor beta chains below was sequenced from the same sample in a study of a mutant IDH1 vaccine in newly diagnosed glioma. What these receptors recognize is not known. Time point denoted: week 23, last vaccination. Vaccination comprised doses that each held 300 ug of mutant IDH1 20-mer peptide, plus topical imiquimod. Produced via immunoSEQ multiplex PCR; TCRdb's table is partial and in-frame only. The table has tens of thousands of clones, 75% to 90% seen once. Sequences were derived from PBMCs, sampled from a glioma patient whose treatment included an IDH1 peptide vaccine. These receptors all stem from a man aged 40-49 years with glioma.

The chain has TRBV5-1 and TRBJ2-1, with 10 bases aligning to TRBD2. Germline-derived CDR1 and CDR2 are SGHRS and YFSETQ. The CDR3 loop spans 18 amino acids. Trimming removed 1 base from V and 4 bases from J; junction bases left unmatched: 11. The CDR3 reads CASSLRVPGTSEYNEQFF. CDR3 DNA: TGCGCCAGCAGCTTGCGGGTACCGGGGACTAGCGAGTACAATGAGCAGTTCTTC.

This chain connects TRBV6-5 to TRBJ2-7; 11 bases agree with TRBD1. CDR1 is MNHEY and CDR2 is SVGAGI in the germline V gene. The V segment lost 5 bases and the J segment 6 bases; nucleotides outside the gene matches: 6. The CDR3 consists of 14 residues. The CDR3 region has the DNA TGTGCCAGCAGTGCCGGGACAGGGGGGTTCGAGCAGTACTTC. It is translated as CASSAGTGGFEQYF.

The V and J genes are TRBV2 and TRBJ1-6; 8 bases line up with TRBD1. From germline, CDR1 is SNHLY and CDR2 FYNNEI. The length of the CDR3 is 16 residues. Trimming removed 7 bases from V and 0 bases from J; junction bases left unmatched: 5. CDR3 in DNA: TGTGCCAGCACCCGGGACAGGAGCTCCTATAATTCACCCCTCCACTTT. As protein: CASTRDRSSYNSPLHF.

V gene TRBV27 combines with J gene TRBJ1-1; 9 bases agree with TRBD1. The V and J ends lost 5 bases and 3 bases, in that order; junction bases with no gene match: 7. The CDR3 extends over 15 amino acids. Germline loops: CDR1 MNHEY, CDR2 SMNVEV (reference sequence). DNA of the CDR3: TGTGCCAGCAGTCGGGACAGGGTGATGGACACTGAAGCTTTCTTT. Translated: CASSRDRVMDTEAFF.